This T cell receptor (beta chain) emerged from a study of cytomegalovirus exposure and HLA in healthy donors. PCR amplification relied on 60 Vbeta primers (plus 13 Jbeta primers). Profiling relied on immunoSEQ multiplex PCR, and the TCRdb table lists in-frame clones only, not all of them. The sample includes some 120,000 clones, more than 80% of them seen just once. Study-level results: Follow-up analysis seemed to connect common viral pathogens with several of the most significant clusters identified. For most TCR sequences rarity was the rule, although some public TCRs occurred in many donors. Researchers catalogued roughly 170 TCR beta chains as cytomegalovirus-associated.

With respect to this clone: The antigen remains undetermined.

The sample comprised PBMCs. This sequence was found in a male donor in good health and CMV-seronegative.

For the CDR3, the DNA is TGTGCCAGCAGCTGGACTAGCGGGAGGGCCTACAATGAGCAGTTCTTC. It codes for CASSWTSGRAYNEQFF. J is TRBJ2-1 and V is TRBV7-8; TRBD2 agrees at 15 bases. V lost 4 bases and J lost 2; bases outside the gene matches: 0. Germline values: CDR1 SGHVS, CDR2 FQNEAQ. The CDR3 runs 16 residues.